This T cell receptor beta chain was observed in a study of neurological immune-mediated disorders. V gave up 1 base and J gave up 8 bases, with 8 bases separating them. CDR1 is SEHNR and CDR2 is FQNEAQ in the germline V gene (reference sequence). The CDR3 spans 12 residues. Sequencing of 15-18 subjects in each run yielded over 170 million TCR-beta sequences. TCRdb re-called the 5' RACE reads through MiXCR, storing one row per CDR3 protein. The sample gives about 4,800 distinct CDR3 sequences, 23% of which show up once; roughly 40% is in the top ten. This clonotype has a handful of counts. There were approximately 900,000 CD4+ or CD8+ T cells used in the sorted libraries.

This receptor was identified in a woman in her sixties with HTLV-1-associated myelopathy (HAM/TSP). The sequenced sample was CD8+ T cells from blood. The chain is built from TRBV7-9 and TRBJ1-2; the D is unclear. This chain's CDR3 is CASSLEPPGYTF. CDR3 DNA sequence: TGTGCCAGCAGCTTAGAGCCCCCGGGCTACACCTTC.